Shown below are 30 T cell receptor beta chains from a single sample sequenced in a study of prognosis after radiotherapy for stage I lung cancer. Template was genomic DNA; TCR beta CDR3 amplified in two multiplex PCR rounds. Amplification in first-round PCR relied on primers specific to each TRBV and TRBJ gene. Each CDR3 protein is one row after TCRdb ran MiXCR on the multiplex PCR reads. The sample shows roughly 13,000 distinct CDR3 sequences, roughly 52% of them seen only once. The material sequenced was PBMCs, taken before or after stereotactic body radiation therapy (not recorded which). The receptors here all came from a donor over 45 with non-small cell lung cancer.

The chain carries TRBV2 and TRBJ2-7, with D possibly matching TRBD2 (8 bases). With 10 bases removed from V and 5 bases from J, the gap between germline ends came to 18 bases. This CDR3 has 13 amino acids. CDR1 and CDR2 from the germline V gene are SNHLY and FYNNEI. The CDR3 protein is CANRGLVRNEQYF. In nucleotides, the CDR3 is TGTGCCAACAGGGGACTAGTGAGGAACGAGCAGTACTTC.

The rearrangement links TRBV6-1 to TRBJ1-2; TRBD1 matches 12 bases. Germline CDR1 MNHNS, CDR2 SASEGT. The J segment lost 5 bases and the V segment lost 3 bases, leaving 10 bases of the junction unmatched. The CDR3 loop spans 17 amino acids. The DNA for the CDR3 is TGTGCCAGCAGTGACTGGGACAGGGGGCGCGTATGTTATGGCTACACCTTC. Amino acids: CASSDWDRGRVCYGYTF.

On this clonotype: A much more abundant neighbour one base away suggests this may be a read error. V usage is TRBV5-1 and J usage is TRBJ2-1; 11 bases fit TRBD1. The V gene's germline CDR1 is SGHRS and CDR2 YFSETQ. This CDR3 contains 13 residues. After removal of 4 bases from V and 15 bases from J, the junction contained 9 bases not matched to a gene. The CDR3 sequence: CASSPDGTGGVFF. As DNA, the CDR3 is TGCGCCAGCAGCCCCGACGGGACAGGGGGGGTGTTCTTC.

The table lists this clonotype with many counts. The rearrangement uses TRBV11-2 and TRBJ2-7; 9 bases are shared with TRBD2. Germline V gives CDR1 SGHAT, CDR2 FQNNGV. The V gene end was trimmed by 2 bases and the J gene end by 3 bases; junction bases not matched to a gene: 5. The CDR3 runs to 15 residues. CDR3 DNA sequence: TGTGCCAGCAGCTTAAGGGCGGGGGGGAGCTACGAGCAGTACTTC. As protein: CASSLRAGGSYEQYF. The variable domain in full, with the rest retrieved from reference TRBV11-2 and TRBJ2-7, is EAGVAQSPRYKIIEKRQSVAFWCNPISGHATLYWYQQILGQGPKLLIQFQNNGVVDDSQLPKDRFSAERLKGVDSTLKIQPAKLEDSAVYLCASSLRAGGSYEQYFGPGTRLTVT.

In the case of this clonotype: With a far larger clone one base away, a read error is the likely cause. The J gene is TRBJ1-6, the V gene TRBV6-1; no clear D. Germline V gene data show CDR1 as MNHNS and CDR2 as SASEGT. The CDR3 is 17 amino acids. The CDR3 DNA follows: TGTGCCAGCAGTTACGAGACACCTATCTCCTATAATCCACCCCTCCACTTT. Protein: CASSYETPISYNPPLHF.

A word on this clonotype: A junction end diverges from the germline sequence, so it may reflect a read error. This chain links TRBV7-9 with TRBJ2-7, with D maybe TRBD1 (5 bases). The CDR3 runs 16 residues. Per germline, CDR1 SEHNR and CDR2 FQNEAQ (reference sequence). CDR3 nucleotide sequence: TGTTCCAGTAGCTCTACCGACCAGGGTAGGCTCTACGAGCAGTACTTC. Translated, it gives CSSSSTDQGRLYEQYF.

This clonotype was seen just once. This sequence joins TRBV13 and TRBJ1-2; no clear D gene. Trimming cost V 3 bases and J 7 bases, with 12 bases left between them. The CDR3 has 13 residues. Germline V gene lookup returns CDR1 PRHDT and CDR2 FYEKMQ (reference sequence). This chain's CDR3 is CASSFSGTAGYTF. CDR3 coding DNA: TGTGCCAGCAGCTTCAGTGGCACGGCTGGCTACACCTTC.

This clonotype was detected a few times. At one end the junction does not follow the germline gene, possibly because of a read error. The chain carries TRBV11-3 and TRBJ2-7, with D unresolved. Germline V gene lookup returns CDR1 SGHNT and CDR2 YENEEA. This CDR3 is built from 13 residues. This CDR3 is CVSSLSDRDEQYF. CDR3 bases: TGTGTCAGCAGCTTATCTGATCGGGACGAGCAGTACTTC.

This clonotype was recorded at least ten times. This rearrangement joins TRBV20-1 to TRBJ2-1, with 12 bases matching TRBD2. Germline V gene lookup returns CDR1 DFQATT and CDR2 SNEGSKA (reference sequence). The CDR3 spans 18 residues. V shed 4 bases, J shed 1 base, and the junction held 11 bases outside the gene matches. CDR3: CSATGASGRVRSYNEQFF. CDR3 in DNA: TGCAGTGCTACCGGGGCTAGCGGGAGGGTAAGATCCTACAATGAGCAGTTCTTC.

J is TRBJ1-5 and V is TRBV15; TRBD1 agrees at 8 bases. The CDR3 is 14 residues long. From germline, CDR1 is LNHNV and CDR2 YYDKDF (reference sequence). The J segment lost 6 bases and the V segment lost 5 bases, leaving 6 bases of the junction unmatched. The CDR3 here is CATSPTGDCQPQHF. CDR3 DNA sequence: TGTGCCACCAGCCCGACAGGGGATTGTCAGCCCCAGCATTTT.

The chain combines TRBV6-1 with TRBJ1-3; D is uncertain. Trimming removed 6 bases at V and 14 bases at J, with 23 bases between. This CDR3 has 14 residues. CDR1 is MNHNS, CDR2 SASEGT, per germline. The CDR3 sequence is CASRETYSGNNVYF. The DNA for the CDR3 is TGTGCCAGCAGGGAGACATACTCTGGAAACAACGTATATTTT.

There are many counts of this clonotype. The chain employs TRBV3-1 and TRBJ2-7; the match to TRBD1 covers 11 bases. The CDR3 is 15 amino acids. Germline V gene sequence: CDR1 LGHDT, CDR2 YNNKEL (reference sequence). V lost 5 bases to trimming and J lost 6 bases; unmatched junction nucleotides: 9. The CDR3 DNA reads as TGTGCCAGCAGCAACTACGGACAGGGGGCGGGCGAGCAGTACTTC. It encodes CASSNYGQGAGEQYF.

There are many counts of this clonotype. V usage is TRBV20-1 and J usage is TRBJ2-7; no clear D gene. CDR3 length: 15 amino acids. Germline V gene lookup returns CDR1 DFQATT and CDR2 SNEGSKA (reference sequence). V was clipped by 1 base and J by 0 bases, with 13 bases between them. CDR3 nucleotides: TGCAGTGCTAGAGTCAACAGTAGAAGCTCCTACGAGCAGTACTTC. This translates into CSARVNSRSSYEQYF.

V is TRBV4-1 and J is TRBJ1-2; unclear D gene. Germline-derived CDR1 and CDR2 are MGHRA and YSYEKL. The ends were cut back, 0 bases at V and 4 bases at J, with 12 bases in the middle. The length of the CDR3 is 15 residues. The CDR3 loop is CASSQEPQARYGYTF. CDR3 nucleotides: TGCGCCAGCAGCCAAGAACCCCAGGCCCGCTATGGCTACACCTTC.

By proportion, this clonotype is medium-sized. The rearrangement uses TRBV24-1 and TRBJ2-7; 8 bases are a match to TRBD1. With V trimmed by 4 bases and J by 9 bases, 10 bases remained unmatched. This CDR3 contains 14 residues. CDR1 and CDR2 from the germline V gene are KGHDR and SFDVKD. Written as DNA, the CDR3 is TGTGCCACCAGTGAGACCGGACAGGGACATCGGCAGTACTTC. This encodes CATSETGQGHRQYF.

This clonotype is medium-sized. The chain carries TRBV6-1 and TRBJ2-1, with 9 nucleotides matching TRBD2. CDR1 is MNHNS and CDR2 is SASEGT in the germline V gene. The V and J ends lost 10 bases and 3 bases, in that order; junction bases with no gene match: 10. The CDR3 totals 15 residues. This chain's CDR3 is CATTLAGMDYNEQFF. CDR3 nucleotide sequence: TGTGCCACCACCCTAGCGGGAATGGACTACAATGAGCAGTTCTTC.

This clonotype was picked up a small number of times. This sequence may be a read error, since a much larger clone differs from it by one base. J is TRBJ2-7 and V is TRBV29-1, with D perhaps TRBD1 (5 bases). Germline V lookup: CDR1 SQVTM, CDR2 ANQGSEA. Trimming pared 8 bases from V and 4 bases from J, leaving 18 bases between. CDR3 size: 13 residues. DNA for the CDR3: TGCAGCTCCGTGGACGGAAGGGGTTACGAGCAGTACTTC. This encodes CSSVDGRGYEQYF.

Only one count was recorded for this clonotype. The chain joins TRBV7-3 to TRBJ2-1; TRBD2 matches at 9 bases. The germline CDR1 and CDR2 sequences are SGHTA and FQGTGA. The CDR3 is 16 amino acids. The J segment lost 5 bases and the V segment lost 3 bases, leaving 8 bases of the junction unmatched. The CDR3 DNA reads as TGTGCCAGCAGCTTCCTTAGCGGGGGCTTTGACAATGAGCAGTTCTTC. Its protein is CASSFLSGGFDNEQFF.

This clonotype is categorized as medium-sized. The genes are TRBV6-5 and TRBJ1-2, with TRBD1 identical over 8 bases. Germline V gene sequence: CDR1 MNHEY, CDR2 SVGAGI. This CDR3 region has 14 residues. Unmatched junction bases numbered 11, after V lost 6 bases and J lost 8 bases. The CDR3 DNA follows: TGTGCCAGCAGATACGACAGGGGAGGAGGGGGCTACACCTTC. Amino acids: CASRYDRGGGGYTF.

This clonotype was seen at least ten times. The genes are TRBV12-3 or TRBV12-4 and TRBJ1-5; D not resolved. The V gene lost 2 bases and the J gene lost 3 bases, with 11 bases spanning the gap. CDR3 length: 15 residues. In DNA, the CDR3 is TGTGCCAGCAGTTTAAAAAGCGGGCACAATCAGCCCCAGCATTTT. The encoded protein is CASSLKSGHNQPQHF.

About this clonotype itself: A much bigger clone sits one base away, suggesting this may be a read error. Here the CDR3 reads CAGSQDDGNTIYF. The CDR3 DNA reads TGTGCCGGCAGCCAAGACGACGGAAACACCATATATTTT. V gene TRBV4-2 combines with J gene TRBJ1-3; no firm D call. Germline CDR1 reads LGHNA; CDR2 reads YNFKEQ. The CDR3 length is 13 residues.

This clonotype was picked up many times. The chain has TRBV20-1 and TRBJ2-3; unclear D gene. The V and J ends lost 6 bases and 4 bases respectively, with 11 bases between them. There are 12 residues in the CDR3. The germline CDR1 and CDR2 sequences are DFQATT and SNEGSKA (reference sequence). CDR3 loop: CSAPLGPDTQYF. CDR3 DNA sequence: TGCAGTGCCCCTCTGGGCCCAGATACGCAGTATTTT.

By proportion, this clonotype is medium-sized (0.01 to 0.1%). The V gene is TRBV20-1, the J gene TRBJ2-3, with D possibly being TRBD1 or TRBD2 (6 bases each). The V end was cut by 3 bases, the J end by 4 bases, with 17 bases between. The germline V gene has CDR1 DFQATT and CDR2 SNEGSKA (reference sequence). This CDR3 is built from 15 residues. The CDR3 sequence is CSASRPKGEADTQYF. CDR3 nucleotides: TGCAGTGCTAGTCGCCCTAAGGGGGAGGCAGATACGCAGTATTTT.

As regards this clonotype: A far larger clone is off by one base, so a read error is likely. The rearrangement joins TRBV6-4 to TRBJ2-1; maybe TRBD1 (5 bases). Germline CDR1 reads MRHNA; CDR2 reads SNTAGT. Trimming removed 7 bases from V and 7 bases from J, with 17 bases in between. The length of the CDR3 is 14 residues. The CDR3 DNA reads TGTGCCAGCACCCCCCTGGGGCTTGTGAATGAGCAGTTCTTC. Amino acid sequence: CASTPLGLVNEQFF.

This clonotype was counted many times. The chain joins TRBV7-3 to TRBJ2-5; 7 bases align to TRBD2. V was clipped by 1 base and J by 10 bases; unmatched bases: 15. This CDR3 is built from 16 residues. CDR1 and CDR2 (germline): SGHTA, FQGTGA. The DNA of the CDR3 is TGTGCCAGCAGCTTAAGAGGTGGAGCCCAACCGGGGGGCCAGTACTTC. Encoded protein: CASSLRGGAQPGGQYF.

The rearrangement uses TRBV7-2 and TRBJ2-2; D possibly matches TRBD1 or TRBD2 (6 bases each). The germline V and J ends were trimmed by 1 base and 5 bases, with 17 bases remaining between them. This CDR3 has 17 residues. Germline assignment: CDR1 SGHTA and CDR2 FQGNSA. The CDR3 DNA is TGTGCCAGCAGCTTAGTGGACTACCAGGGGCGAACCGGGGAGCTGTTTTTT. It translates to CASSLVDYQGRTGELFF.

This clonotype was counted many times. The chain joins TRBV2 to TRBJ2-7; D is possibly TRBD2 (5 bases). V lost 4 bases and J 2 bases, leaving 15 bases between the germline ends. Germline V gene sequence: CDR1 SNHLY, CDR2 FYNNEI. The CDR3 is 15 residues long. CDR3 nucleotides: TGTGCCAGCAGTGGAGGACGGCTGGAGGCCTACGAGCAGTACTTC. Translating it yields CASSGGRLEAYEQYF.

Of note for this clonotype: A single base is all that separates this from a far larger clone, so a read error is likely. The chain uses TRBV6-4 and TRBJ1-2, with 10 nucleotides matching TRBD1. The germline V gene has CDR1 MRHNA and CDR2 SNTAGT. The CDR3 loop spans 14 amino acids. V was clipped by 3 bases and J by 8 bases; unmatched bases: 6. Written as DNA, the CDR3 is TGTGCCAGCAGTGAAGCGGTGACAGGGGGCGGCTACACCTTC. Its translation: CASSEAVTGGGYTF.

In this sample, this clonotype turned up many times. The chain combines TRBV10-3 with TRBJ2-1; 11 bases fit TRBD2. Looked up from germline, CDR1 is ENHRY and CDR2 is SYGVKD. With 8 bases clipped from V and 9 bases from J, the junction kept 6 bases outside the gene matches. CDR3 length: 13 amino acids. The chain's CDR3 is CAISGTSGSEQFF. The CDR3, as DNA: TGTGCCATCTCTGGGACTAGCGGCAGTGAGCAGTTCTTC.

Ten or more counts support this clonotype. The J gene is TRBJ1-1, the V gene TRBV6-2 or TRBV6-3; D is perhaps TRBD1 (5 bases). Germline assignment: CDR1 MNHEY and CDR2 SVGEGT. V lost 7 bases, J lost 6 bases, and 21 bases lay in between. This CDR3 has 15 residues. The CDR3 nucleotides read TGTGCCAGCACCAGAGAAATACGACAGCCCGCTGAAGCTTTCTTT. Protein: CASTREIRQPAEAFF.